Detailed here is one T cell receptor beta chain. Antigen specificity is unknown. Germline and junction disagree at one end, which may indicate a read error. This sample stems from a study of tumor and adjacent non-tumor tissue in lung cancer. Whole-study context: The cohort had roughly 11 adenocarcinoma, a couple of squamous cell and 1 small cell patients.

Notes on the study in general: Tumor TCR diversity, when higher, was linked to shorter survival.

The CDR3 loop spans 16 amino acids. CDR1 and CDR2 from the germline V gene are LGHNA and YNFKEQ. TCRbeta libraries were built with three rounds of nested PCR, modified from ARM-PCR. TCRdb itself ran the multiplex PCR reads through MiXCR, one entry per CDR3 protein. The sample has 120,000 or so distinct CDR3 sequences; 66% are singletons. This sample's RNA came from whole unsorted tissue. Sequencing input: lung tumor tissue. The sequence was obtained from a man younger than 45 with non-small cell lung cancer. V gene TRBV4-2 combines with J gene TRBJ2-2; the D gene could be TRBD1 or TRBD2 (5 bases each). In DNA form, the CDR3 reads TGTGCCAGTAGCCAAGAGGAATGCAGGGTAGACGGGGAGCTGTCTTTT. It specifies CASSQEECRVDGELSF.